The text below deals with one T cell receptor (beta chain). The data stem from a study of patients and donors after allogeneic stem cell transplantation. From the RT-PCR reads, TCRdb called clonotypes with MiXCR, one entry per CDR3 protein. There are about 410,000 distinct CDR3 sequences in the sample; roughly 17% occur only once, and 6.5% to 7.5% lies in the top ten. This clonotype was obtained from a human donor who was either an allogeneic HSCT recipient or a stem cell or donor lymphocyte infusion donor (not recorded which). It is not recorded whose cells these are; they may come from a transplant donor. Sequencing was performed on blood, either unsorted or a sorted T cell fraction (not recorded which).

CDR3 region: CASSSLVVDFPYNEQFF. CDR3 DNA: TGTGCCAGCAGCTCCCTAGTTGTAGATTTCCCGTACAATGAGCAGTTCTTC. The genes are TRBV13 and TRBJ2-1; D ambiguous. The germline V gene encodes CDR1 PRHDT and CDR2 FYEKMQ (reference sequence). This CDR3 has 17 amino acids. The V and J ends lost 4 bases and 4 bases respectively, with 20 bases between them.